A selection of T cell receptor beta chains follows, all from one sample in a study of blood T cell repertoires in COVID-19. Using immunoSEQ multiplex PCR, the repertoire was profiled, and TCRdb retains in-frame clones only, with some absent. The sample includes some 200,000 clones, about 78% seen only once; the top ten take 4.5% to 7%. The sequencing sample was made of peripheral blood. The receptors derive from a woman aged 70-85 years with acute or convalescent COVID-19. The CDR3 runs from the conserved cysteine through the conserved F or W. D genes are given only for firm matches. Not all rows give a size; the values are once, few, many and, for expanded clones, a class.

clone size,V gene,J gene,D gene,CDR3 DNA,CDR3 protein
NA,TRBV7-8,TRBJ1-4,NA,TGTGCCAGCAGCAAGGTCACAGGGCTCTATGAAAAACTGTTTTTT,CASSKVTGLYEKLFF
NA,TRBV7-2,TRBJ2-1,TRBD2,TGTGCCGGAGGGCGGTGGACTAGCGGAGGCTACAATGAGCAGTTCTTC,CAGGRWTSGGYNEQFF
NA,TRBV29-1,TRBJ2-2,TRBD1,TGCAGCGTTGAGCTAAGACAGGGAAACACCGGGGAGCTGTTTTTT,CSVELRQGNTGELFF
once,TRBV7-9,TRBJ2-5,TRBD2,TGTGCCAGCAGCTTTCTAGCGGGAGGGGAAGAGACCCAGTACTTC,CASSFLAGGEETQYF
NA,TRBV28,TRBJ1-2,NA,TGTGCCAGCAGTTTGGGCCCCCAAAGCTACACCTTC,CASSLGPQSYTF
few,TRBV28,TRBJ1-3,NA,TGTGCCAGCAGGTCCGGTGGAAACACCATATATTTT,CASRSGGNTIYF
NA,TRBV5-1,TRBJ2-7,TRBD1,TGCGCCAGCAGCTTAGGGACAGGGGAAAGCGAGCAGTACTTC,CASSLGTGESEQYF
NA,TRBV20-1,TRBJ1-6,TRBD1,TGCAGTGCTAGTAGAATACAGGGGGTACTGGGTTCACCCCTCCACTTT,CSASRIQGVLGSPLHF
NA,TRBV24-1,TRBJ2-2,NA,TGTGCCACCAGTGATTTTCGCGCCGGGGAGCTGTTTTTT,CATSDFRAGELFF
NA,TRBV18,TRBJ2-1,TRBD2,TGTGCCAGCTCACGGGGACTAGCAGGTGTCAATGAGCAGTTCTTC,CASSRGLAGVNEQFF
NA,TRBV14,TRBJ2-3,TRBD2,TGTGCCAGCAGCCATCAAATACTAGCGGGAGGTGGTGGAGATACGCAGTATTTT,CASSHQILAGGGGDTQYF
NA,TRBV21-1,TRBJ1-5,NA,TGTGCCAGCGAAGGGGGCCCTACCCTTAGCAATCAGCCCCAGCATTTT,CASEGGPTLSNQPQHF
NA,TRBV2,TRBJ1-4,NA,TGTGCCAGCAGTGAGGGGGGTGAAAAACTGTTTTTT,CASSEGGEKLFF
once,TRBV20-1,TRBJ2-3,NA,TGCAGTGCTAAACTTACAGATACGCAGTATTTT,CSAKLTDTQYF
few,TRBV29-1,TRBJ1-2,TRBD1,TGCAGCGGCGACAGGGGGGCTAACTATGGCTACACCTTC,CSGDRGANYGYTF
NA,TRBV10-3,TRBJ2-7,NA,TGTGCCATCAGTGTCGGCTCCGGGAAGACCTACGAGCAGTACTTC,CAISVGSGKTYEQYF
NA,TRBV10-3,TRBJ2-7,TRBD1,TGTGCCATCAGCCCGGGACAGGCTGACTACGAGCAGTACTTC,CAISPGQADYEQYF
NA,TRBV9,TRBJ2-2,TRBD2,TGTGCCAGCAGCGTAGTTTCTAGCGGGAGCCCCGGGGAGCTGTTTTTT,CASSVVSSGSPGELFF
NA,TRBV29-1,TRBJ2-5,NA,TGCAGCGTCAGGGGGGCGGCTGAGACCCAGTACTTC,CSVRGAAETQYF
NA,TRBV28,TRBJ2-7,TRBD2,TGTGCCAGCAGTTTTAGGCTAGCGGGGGGCTACGAGCAGTACTTC,CASSFRLAGGYEQYF
NA,TRBV18,TRBJ2-5,NA,TGTGCCAGCTCACCCCAAGACGGGGAGACCCAGTACTTC,CASSPQDGETQYF
NA,TRBV19,TRBJ1-2,NA,TGTGCCAGTAGTATCCGGGGGGACAACTATGGCTACACCTTC,CASSIRGDNYGYTF
NA,TRBV18,TRBJ2-3,TRBD2,TGTGCCAGCTCAGGACTAGCGGGAGAGACAGATACGCAGTATTTT,CASSGLAGETDTQYF
NA,TRBV15,TRBJ2-7,TRBD2,TGTGCCACCAGCAGACTGGGGCTAGCGGGAATCGAGCAGTACTTC,CATSRLGLAGIEQYF
many,TRBV27,TRBJ2-7,NA,TGTGCCAGCAGTTTATCGACTACTTCCTACGAGCAGTACTTC,CASSLSTTSYEQYF
NA,TRBV5-4,TRBJ2-3,NA,TGTGCCAGCAGCTTTAAGACCAACGGAGGTACGCAGTATTTT,CASSFKTNGGTQYF
NA,TRBV5-6,TRBJ2-4,NA,TGTGCCAGCAGCTTGCTCCAGTCGGGGGACATTCAGTACTTC,CASSLLQSGDIQYF
NA,TRBV7-2,TRBJ2-3,TRBD2,TGTGCCAGCAGCTTAACAGGGGGAGCGGGAGGGGCAGATACGCAGTATTTT,CASSLTGGAGGADTQYF
NA,TRBV5-1,TRBJ2-5,NA,TGCGCCAGCAGCTTGGCGGGTATCAGTGGAGAGACCCAGTACTTC,CASSLAGISGETQYF
NA,TRBV28,TRBJ2-5,NA,TGTGCCAGCCTTACAAGGGGGATCACGGAGACCCAGTACTTC,CASLTRGITETQYF
NA,TRBV7-9,TRBJ1-2,NA,TGTGCCAGCAGCTTCTCGGGGGATGGCTACACCTTC,CASSFSGDGYTF
NA,TRBV28,TRBJ2-7,NA,TGTGCCAGCATCAATACAGGTGACTACGAGCAGTACTTC,CASINTGDYEQYF
NA,TRBV29-1,TRBJ2-7,TRBD2,TGCAGCGTTGAGGCCTTAAGCCCGGGACTAGCGGGAGGGAGGCCCTACGAGCAGTACTTC,CSVEALSPGLAGGRPYEQYF
NA,TRBV11-3,TRBJ1-6,TRBD1,TGTGCCAGCAGCTTAGGGACAGGGAAGGATTCACCCCTCCACTTT,CASSLGTGKDSPLHF
NA,TRBV3-1/TRBV3-2,TRBJ1-1,NA,TGTGCCAGCAGCCTGAGCGGGGGGAACACTGAAGCTTTCTTT,CASSLSGGNTEAFF
NA,TRBV11-2,TRBJ2-1,TRBD1,TGTGCCAGCAGCTTGACAGGGTACTCCTACAATGAGCAGTTCTTC,CASSLTGYSYNEQFF
NA,TRBV5-1,TRBJ1-4,TRBD1,TGCGCCAGCAGCAGGACAGGGGGAACTAATGAAAAACTGTTTTTT,CASSRTGGTNEKLFF
NA,TRBV28,TRBJ2-7,NA,TGTGCCAGCAAACAGACCGGCTACGAGCAGTACTTC,CASKQTGYEQYF
NA,TRBV27,TRBJ1-1,NA,TGTGCCAGCAGACCCTACTTGGGGGCAGGGAACACTGAAGCTTTCTTT,CASRPYLGAGNTEAFF
NA,TRBV15,TRBJ1-5,TRBD1,TGTGCCACCAGCATACCGGGACAGGGGTTTCAGCCCCAGCATTTT,CATSIPGQGFQPQHF
NA,TRBV24-1,TRBJ1-2,NA,TGTGCCACCAGTGATCACTCAGGGAAAAACTATGGCTACACCTTC,CATSDHSGKNYGYTF
NA,TRBV11-2,TRBJ2-7,NA,TGTGCCAGCAGCTTAGATGGGGGCTTTGGCGACGAGCAGTACTTC,CASSLDGGFGDEQYF
many,TRBV7-6,TRBJ2-1,NA,TGTGCCAGCAGCTTAGTTAGCGGCAGACACAATGAGCAGTTCTTC,CASSLVSGRHNEQFF
NA,TRBV28,TRBJ2-7,TRBD1,TGTGCCAGCAGTCCAATTATGTTAAGGGGGACAGGGGGATCTAACTACGAGCAGTACTTC,CASSPIMLRGTGGSNYEQYF
NA,TRBV7-3,TRBJ2-2,NA,TGTGCCAGCAGCTTTGGGCGGAACACCGGGGAGCTGTTTTTT,CASSFGRNTGELFF
NA,TRBV25-1,TRBJ2-7,TRBD1,TGTGCCAGCAGTGACCCCGGGACAGGAGCCTACGAGCAGTACTTC,CASSDPGTGAYEQYF
NA,TRBV18,TRBJ1-1,NA,TGTGCCAGCTCACAGTCAGACACTGAAGCTTTCTTT,CASSQSDTEAFF
NA,TRBV6-6,TRBJ1-6,TRBD1,TGTGCCAGCAGAGATCAATCAGGGGGCTGGCATTCACCCCTCCACTTT,CASRDQSGGWHSPLHF
NA,TRBV9,TRBJ2-1,NA,TGTGCCAGCAGCGAACGGGGGAACAATTACAATGAGCAGTTCTTC,CASSERGNNYNEQFF
NA,TRBV28,TRBJ2-3,NA,TGTGCCAGCAGCGTGGGGGGGGGCGCCCCAGATACGCAGTATTTT,CASSVGGGAPDTQYF
NA,TRBV30,TRBJ2-2,TRBD2,TGTGCCTGGAGTCAAGGACTAGCGGGAGTTAGATGGGAGCTGTTTTTT,CAWSQGLAGVRWELFF
NA,TRBV30,TRBJ2-7,TRBD2,TGTGCCTGGAGTGTACGGCGGGACGGGAGGGAAGAGCAGTACTTC,CAWSVRRDGREEQYF
few,TRBV6-2/TRBV6-3,TRBJ2-3,TRBD2,TGTGCCAGCAGTTACGGCGTAGCGGGGTCCATGGCAGATACGCAGTATTTT,CASSYGVAGSMADTQYF
NA,TRBV7-3,TRBJ2-5,NA,TGTGCCAGCAGCTTTGGCCGGGGAGAGACCCAGTACTTC,CASSFGRGETQYF